These 21 T cell receptor beta chains came from one sample sequenced in a study of identical twins' blood T cells. TCRdb processed the 5' RACE reads anew with MiXCR; each CDR3 protein has one entry. The table records 300,000 to 400,000 distinct CDR3 sequences, roughly 31% of them present only once. The sample taken for sequencing was PBMCs. Receptor source: a woman between 18 and 49 years old in good health.

The V and J genes are TRBV20-1 and TRBJ1-2; TRBD1 might be the D (5 bases). The CDR3 is 14 amino acids. Trimming removed 2 bases from V and 6 bases from J, with 16 bases in between. Germline CDR1 DFQATT, CDR2 SNEGSKA (reference sequence). The CDR3, as DNA: TGCAGTGCTAGACGTACGAGGGACGGCCATGGCTACACCTTC. This sequence encodes CSARRTRDGHGYTF.

This clonotype has only a few counts. The chain employs TRBV2 and TRBJ1-1; a possible D gene is TRBD1 (6 bases). Germline CDR1 reads SNHLY; CDR2 reads FYNNEI. This CDR3 region has 16 residues. The V end lost 7 bases, the J end lost 5 bases, and 23 bases lay between the germline ends. The CDR3 nucleotides read TGTGCCAGCACCTTCGAGGCGGGGGGCTTGGGGACTGAAGCTTTCTTT. Protein product: CASTFEAGGLGTEAFF.

The rearrangement uses TRBV20-1 and TRBJ2-5, with unresolved D. The length of the CDR3 is 10 residues. The germline V gene has CDR1 DFQATT and CDR2 SNEGSKA (reference sequence). The ends were cut back, 5 bases at V and 6 bases at J, with 7 bases in the middle. The DNA for the CDR3 is TGCAGTGCTGGTAGGAAGACCCAGTACTTC. It encodes CSAGRKTQYF.

The gene calls are TRBV7-2 and TRBJ2-7, with TRBD2 matching 11 bases. The CDR3 runs 14 residues. Germline trimming cut 2 bases from V and 6 bases from J; bases unmatched to any gene: 3. The germline V gene encodes CDR1 SGHTA and CDR2 FQGNSA. CDR3 sequence (DNA): TGTGCCAGCAGCTTAAAACTAGCGGGAGCCGAGCAGTACTTC. Translated, it gives CASSLKLAGAEQYF.

This clonotype was recorded only once. The chain combines TRBV20-1 with TRBJ1-5; D is unresolved. Per the germline V gene, CDR1 is DFQATT and CDR2 is SNEGSKA (reference sequence). The CDR3 contains 16 residues. V was shortened by 0 bases and J by 0 bases, with 12 bases between the two germline ends. The CDR3: CSARDLWINSNQPQHF. The CDR3 bases are TGCAGTGCTAGAGATTTGTGGATTAATAGCAATCAGCCCCAGCATTTT.

The chain employs TRBV13 and TRBJ1-4; D uncertain. V gave up 4 bases and J gave up 8 bases, with 8 bases separating them. The CDR3 runs to 12 residues. Germline V gene sequence: CDR1 PRHDT, CDR2 FYEKMQ (reference sequence). CDR3: CASSSGKEKLFF. In nucleotides, the CDR3 is TGTGCCAGCAGCTCCGGGAAGGAAAAACTGTTTTTT.

This clonotype was seen a few times. This chain joins TRBV12-3 or TRBV12-4 and TRBJ1-2, with 9 bases aligning to TRBD1. V gave up 5 bases and J gave up 5 bases; unmatched junction bases: 6. CDR3 length: 14 amino acids. The CDR3 loop is CASSPGTGSYGYTF. The CDR3 DNA reads as TGTGCCAGCAGTCCCGGGACAGGGTCTTATGGCTACACCTTC.

The chain joins TRBV29-1 to TRBJ2-1; possibly TRBD2 for D (6 bases). V gave up 4 bases and J gave up 6 bases, with 22 bases separating them. CDR1 is SQVTM and CDR2 is ANQGSEA in the germline V gene. The CDR3 totals 16 residues. The CDR3 DNA sequence: TGCAGCGTTGGTCAGCCTATTGAAAGCGGGCGCAATGAGCAGTTCTTC. This sequence encodes CSVGQPIESGRNEQFF.

This clonotype was observed a few times. This chain links TRBV6-2 or TRBV6-3 with TRBJ1-1; the D is unclear. The length of the CDR3 is 15 residues. CDR1 and CDR2 (germline): MNHEY, SVGEGT. V lost 6 bases, J lost 1 base, and 15 bases lay in between. Here the CDR3 reads CASSRGGSGNTEAFF. Written as DNA, the CDR3 is TGTGCCAGCAGCAGAGGCGGGTCGGGGAACACTGAAGCTTTCTTT.

This clonotype was recorded a few times. V and J are TRBV20-1 and TRBJ2-1; D is perhaps TRBD2 (6 bases). CDR1 is DFQATT and CDR2 is SNEGSKA in the germline V gene (reference sequence). The germline V and J ends were trimmed by 3 bases and 0 bases, with 18 bases remaining between them. The CDR3 consists of 17 residues. The CDR3: CSARGLARGLSYNEQFF. The DNA of the CDR3 is TGCAGTGCTAGGGGGCTGGCGCGGGGCCTCTCCTACAATGAGCAGTTCTTC.

As to this clonotype: Compared with germline, one end of the junction differs, possibly owing to a read error. The genes are TRBV7-9 and TRBJ2-1; D gene unclear. This CDR3 has 13 residues. Germline values: CDR1 SEHNR, CDR2 FQNEAQ (reference sequence). This chain's CDR3 is CANSNYIYNEQFF. The CDR3 DNA is TGTGCCAACAGCAACTACATATACAATGAGCAGTTCTTC.

A remark on this clonotype: A much larger clone differs by one base, so this may be a read error. The CDR3 loop is CATLGGIDYNEQFF. CDR3 bases: TGTGCCACCCTGGGAGGGATAGACTACAATGAGCAGTTCTTC. The rearrangement links TRBV6-5 to TRBJ2-1; 7 nucleotides align to TRBD2. The CDR3 length is 14 residues. The V and J ends lost 10 bases and 3 bases, in that order; junction bases with no gene match: 9. CDR1 is MNHEY and CDR2 is SVGAGI in the germline V gene.

This clonotype was observed at least ten times. The V gene is TRBV3-1, the J gene TRBJ1-1; D unclear. The CDR3 covers 14 residues. Per germline, CDR1 LGHDT and CDR2 YNNKEL (reference sequence). The V end lost 6 bases, the J end lost 1 base, and 12 bases lay between the germline ends. The CDR3 DNA follows: TGTGCCAGCAGTCACGGGTCGGGGAACACTGAAGCTTTCTTT. Translation: CASSHGSGNTEAFF.

The V gene is TRBV20-1, the J gene TRBJ1-1; D unclear. The CDR3 spans 13 residues. Germline CDR1 and CDR2: DFQATT and SNEGSKA (reference sequence). Trimming shortened V by 4 bases and J by 4 bases, and 13 bases separated the two germline ends. Here the CDR3 DNA reads TGCAGTGCTAAAAACTGGGAGGGCACTGAAGCTTTCTTT. It encodes CSAKNWEGTEAFF.

Comment on this clonotype: This could be a read error, since a much larger clone is one nucleotide away. J is TRBJ2-3 and V is TRBV5-1; D unresolved. This CDR3 has 14 residues. The V gene's germline CDR1 is SGHRS and CDR2 YFSETQ. CDR3 region: CASMGSVDTDTRYF. DNA of the CDR3: TGCGCCAGCATGGGGTCGGTAGACACAGATACGCGGTATTTT.

This clonotype was picked up many times. As DNA, the CDR3 is TGTGCCAGCAGTCAGGGGGTAGATTCACCCCTCCACTTT. Its translation is CASSQGVDSPLHF. The chain has TRBV27 and TRBJ1-6; 7 nucleotides match TRBD1. The CDR3 extends over 13 amino acids. V was pared by 5 bases and J by 8 bases, with 3 bases of the junction left unmatched. Germline V gene sequence: CDR1 MNHEY, CDR2 SMNVEV (reference sequence).

In DNA, the CDR3 is TGCAGTGCTTCCAACCCTCCGGCTAGCGGGAGTCTAGATACGCAGTATTTT. Translated: CSASNPPASGSLDTQYF. The chain carries TRBV20-1 and TRBJ2-3, with 10 bases matching TRBD2. Trimming cost V 5 bases and J 5 bases; bases outside gene matches: 16. The CDR3 sequence is 17 residues long. The germline gives CDR1 DFQATT, CDR2 SNEGSKA (reference sequence).

This sequence joins TRBV4-1 and TRBJ1-4; the D is unclear. The germline V and J ends were trimmed by 6 bases and 8 bases, with 13 bases remaining between them. The V gene's germline CDR1 is MGHRA and CDR2 YSYEKL. The CDR3 extends over 13 amino acids. For the CDR3, the DNA is TGCGCCAGCAGTCAACCGATGGGGGAAAAACTGTTTTTT. This encodes CASSQPMGEKLFF.

The rearrangement uses TRBV19 and TRBJ1-1, with D possibly matching TRBD1 (5 bases). The CDR3 length is 14 residues. Trimming took off 10 bases at V and 3 bases at J, with 18 bases between the two ends. The V gene's germline CDR1 is LNHDA and CDR2 SQIVND (reference sequence). CDR3 region: CATHVIRGDTEAFF. The CDR3 DNA reads as TGTGCCACCCACGTCATTCGAGGGGACACTGAAGCTTTCTTT.

This clonotype turned up a few times. The junction departs from germline at one end; a sequencing error may be responsible. The V and J genes are TRBV29-1 and TRBJ2-7; 10 bases align to TRBD2. Germline lookup yields CDR1 SQVTM and CDR2 ANQGSEA. The length of the CDR3 is 13 residues. CDR3 bases: TGCAGCGTTCTAGCGGGAGAAACCTACGTGCAGTACTTC. It codes for CSVLAGETYVQYF.

For this clonotype: At one end the junction does not follow the germline gene, possibly because of a read error. This rearrangement joins TRBV20-1 to TRBJ1-1; D unclear. Germline V CDR1 and CDR2: DFQATT, SNEGSKA (reference sequence). This CDR3 is 12 amino acids long. This chain's CDR3 is CSAMRMNTEALF. DNA for the CDR3: TGCAGTGCTATGAGGATGAACACTGAAGCTTTATTT.